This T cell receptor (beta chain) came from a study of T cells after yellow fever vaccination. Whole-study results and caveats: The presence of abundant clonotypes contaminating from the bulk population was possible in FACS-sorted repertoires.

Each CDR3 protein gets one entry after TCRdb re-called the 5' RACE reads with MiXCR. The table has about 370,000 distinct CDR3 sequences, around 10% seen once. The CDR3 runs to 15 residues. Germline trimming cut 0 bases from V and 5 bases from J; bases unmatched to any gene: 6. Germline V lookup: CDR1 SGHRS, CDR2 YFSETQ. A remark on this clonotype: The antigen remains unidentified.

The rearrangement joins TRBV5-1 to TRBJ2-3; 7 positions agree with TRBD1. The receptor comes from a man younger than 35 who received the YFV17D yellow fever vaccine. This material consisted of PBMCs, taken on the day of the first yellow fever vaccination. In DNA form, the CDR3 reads TGCGCCAGCAGCTTGGAAAGGGGGCGCTTAGATACGCAGTATTTT. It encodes CASSLERGRLDTQYF.